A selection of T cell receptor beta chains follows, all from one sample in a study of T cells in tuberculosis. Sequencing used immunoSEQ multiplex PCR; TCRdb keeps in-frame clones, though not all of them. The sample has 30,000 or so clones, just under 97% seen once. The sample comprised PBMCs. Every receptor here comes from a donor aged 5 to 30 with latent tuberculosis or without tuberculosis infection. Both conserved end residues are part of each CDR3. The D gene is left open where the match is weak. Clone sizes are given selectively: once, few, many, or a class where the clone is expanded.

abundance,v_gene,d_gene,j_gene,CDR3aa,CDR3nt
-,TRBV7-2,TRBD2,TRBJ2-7,CASSALSGRSYEQYF,TGTGCCAGCAGCGCCCTTAGCGGGAGATCCTACGAGCAGTACTTC
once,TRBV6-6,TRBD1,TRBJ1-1,CASSADRAPRSTEAFF,TGTGCCAGCAGTGCCGACAGGGCGCCGCGAAGCACTGAAGCTTTCTTT
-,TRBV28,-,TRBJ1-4,CASSRGQIREKLFF,TGTGCCAGCAGCCGCGGACAGATTCGCGAAAAACTGTTTTTT
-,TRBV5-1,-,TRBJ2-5,CASSTGLNKETQYF,TGCGCCAGCAGCACCGGACTTAATAAAGAGACCCAGTACTTC
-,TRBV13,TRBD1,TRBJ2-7,CASSIRQGKYEQYF,TGTGCCAGCAGCATTCGACAGGGGAAGTACGAGCAGTACTTC
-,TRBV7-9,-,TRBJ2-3,CASSLGRRATDTQYF,TGTGCCAGCAGCTTAGGGAGGAGGGCCACAGATACGCAGTATTTT
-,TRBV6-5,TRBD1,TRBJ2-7,CASSPEDRPSYEQYF,TGTGCCAGCAGTCCCGAGGACAGGCCCTCCTACGAGCAGTACTTC
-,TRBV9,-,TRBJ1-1,CASSVEWRTEAFF,TGTGCCAGCAGCGTAGAGTGGAGGACTGAAGCTTTCTTT
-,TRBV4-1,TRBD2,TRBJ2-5,CASSHPGVSGARYF,TGCGCCAGCAGCCATCCGGGGGTGAGCGGGGCTAGGTACTTC
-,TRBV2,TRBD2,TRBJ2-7,CASREGLAGGSYEQYF,TGTGCCAGCAGAGAGGGACTAGCGGGGGGGTCCTACGAGCAGTACTTC
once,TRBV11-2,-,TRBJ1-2,CASSSSGGPGYGYTF,TGTGCCAGCAGCTCCTCCGGGGGGCCAGGTTATGGCTACACCTTC
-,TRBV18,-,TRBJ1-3,CASSPNPTGAGNTIYF,TGTGCCAGCTCACCGAATCCGACAGGAGCCGGAAACACCATATATTTT
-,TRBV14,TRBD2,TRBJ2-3,CASSQANSGRGFSTQYF,TGTGCCAGCAGCCAAGCGAATAGCGGGAGGGGATTTAGTACGCAGTATTTT
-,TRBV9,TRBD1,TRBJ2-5,CASSAGQEIQETQYF,TGTGCCAGCAGCGCAGGACAGGAAATCCAAGAGACCCAGTACTTC
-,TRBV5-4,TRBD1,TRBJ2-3,CASSRQGATDTQYF,TGTGCCAGCAGCAGACAGGGGGCCACAGATACGCAGTATTTT
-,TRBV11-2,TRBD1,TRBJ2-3,CASSPDRVTGNTQYF,TGTGCCAGCAGCCCGGACAGGGTTACGGGGAATACGCAGTATTTT
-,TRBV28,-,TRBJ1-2,CASSPGVSLYGYTF,TGTGCCAGCAGCCCAGGGGTCTCGCTCTATGGCTACACCTTC
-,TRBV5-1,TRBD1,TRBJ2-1,CASHLGTGSYNEQFF,TGCGCCAGCCACCTAGGGACAGGGTCCTACAATGAGCAGTTCTTC
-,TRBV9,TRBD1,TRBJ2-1,CASSVEGALIYEQFF,TGTGCCAGCAGCGTAGAGGGGGCGCTTATATATGAGCAGTTCTTC
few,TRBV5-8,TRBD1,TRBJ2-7,CASSPETGRYGEQYF,TGTGCCAGCAGCCCAGAGACAGGGCGGTATGGCGAGCAGTACTTC